Many counts were recorded for the clone carrying this TCR beta chain. Its target is unknown. It was RNA transcripts that yielded the amplified TCR beta CDR3 regions. The HTBI set primed first-round TCR CDR3 RT-PCR. TCRdb re-analysed the multiplex PCR reads in MiXCR, keeping a single row per CDR3 protein. The sample has 350,000 to 400,000 distinct CDR3 sequences, 19% seen once. The data originate from a study of T cells in Graves' hyperthyroidism and ophthalmopathy. Study observations and caveats: Classification by a 13 V-J model distinguished ophthalmopathy from stable hyperthyroidism. Expanded thyroid clonotypes (above 0.001) were mostly also found in blood.

This sequence was found in a woman between 18 and 29 years old with Graves' hyperthyroidism. The sequencing sample was made of blood.

The CDR3 DNA follows: TGTGCCAGCAGCCCCCGGGGTATCGAGCAGTACTTC. This codes for CASSPRGIEQYF. The J gene is TRBJ2-7, the V gene TRBV6-2 or TRBV6-3; maybe TRBD2 (5 bases). The CDR3 is 12 amino acids. The V end was cut by 6 bases, the J end by 6 bases, with 12 bases between. CDR1 and CDR2 (germline): MNHEY, SVGEGT.